This record looks at one TCR beta chain sequence and its context. Its specificity is not known. It was with 60 Vbeta and 13 Jbeta primers that the PCR ran. TCRdb's table, derived via immunoSEQ multiplex PCR, lists solely in-frame clones and lacks some. The sample includes about 140,000 clones, roughly 80% of them seen just once. This sample is part of a study of cytomegalovirus exposure and HLA in healthy donors. Whole-study results and caveats: Highly shared variants forming one cluster were likely a sequencing artifact.

Per germline, CDR1 LNHNV and CDR2 YYDKDF (reference sequence). This CDR3 is built from 15 residues. Trimming took 2 bases from V and 1 from J, leaving 12 bases between them. This receptor was taken from a female donor in good health and CMV-seronegative. The sequenced sample consisted of PBMCs. The chain employs TRBV15 and TRBJ2-7, with D perhaps TRBD2 (5 bases). The CDR3 DNA reads TGTGCCACCAGCAGACCCCCGAGGGCGTCCTACGAGCAGTACTTC. Protein product: CATSRPPRASYEQYF.